This T cell receptor beta chain was documented in a study of follicular helper T cells after annual influenza vaccination. V shed 1 base, J shed 3 bases, and the junction held 15 bases outside the gene matches. CDR1 is SGHTA, CDR2 FQGNSA, per germline. The CDR3 is made up of 19 amino acids. Time point described: 2015-2016 season, 7 days after influenza vaccination. ICOS+CD38+ and ICOS-CD38- fractions were sorted from non-naive CD4+CXCR5+PD-1+ cells. Turning to this clone: Its antigen is undetermined.

Overall study findings and caveats: Each annual vaccination recalled recurring oligoclonal ICOS+CD38+ cTfh clonotypes. Productive TCRB sequences came from only roughly 9.5-22% of cells.

TCRB sequencing was done at Survey resolution level. Measured with immunoSEQ multiplex PCR; TCRdb has only the in-frame clones, and not every one. Of 8,500 to 9,000 clones in the sample, approximately 78% are singletons; the top ten hold roughly 3.9%. The V call is TRBV7-2, the J call TRBJ2-5; 9 bases align to TRBD2. This clonotype originated in an adult who received the influenza vaccine. The sample in question was CXCR5+ CD38- circulating T follicular helper cells from blood, obtained 7 days after influenza vaccination. The sample's subset: circulating Tfh, non-naive CD4+CXCR5+PD-1+ (ICOS+CD38+ or ICOS-CD38-). CDR3 in DNA: TGTGCCAGCAGCTTAGTTGGGCCCACGACTAGCGGTCCGAAAGAGACCCAGTACTTC. It codes for CASSLVGPTTSGPKETQYF.